What follows describes a single T cell receptor beta chain. The data belong to a study of T cell repertoires in cytomegalovirus infection. V lost 1 base, J lost 3 bases, and 6 bases lay in between. Germline V gene lookup returns CDR1 GTSNPN and CDR2 SVGIG (reference sequence). This CDR3 has 13 residues. TCRdb re-called the reads with MiXCR, one entry per CDR3 protein. The table lists a few hundred thousand distinct CDR3 sequences, 26% of them singletons. The material sequenced was PBMCs. The receptor was derived from a human donor in good health (CMV status not recorded). Some clones in this sample may be carry-over from other donors' samples. V and J are TRBV30 and TRBJ1-4; D unresolved. The CDR3 sequence is CAWSAQPNEKLFF. The DNA for the CDR3 is TGTGCCTGGAGTGCTCAGCCTAATGAAAAACTGTTTTTT.